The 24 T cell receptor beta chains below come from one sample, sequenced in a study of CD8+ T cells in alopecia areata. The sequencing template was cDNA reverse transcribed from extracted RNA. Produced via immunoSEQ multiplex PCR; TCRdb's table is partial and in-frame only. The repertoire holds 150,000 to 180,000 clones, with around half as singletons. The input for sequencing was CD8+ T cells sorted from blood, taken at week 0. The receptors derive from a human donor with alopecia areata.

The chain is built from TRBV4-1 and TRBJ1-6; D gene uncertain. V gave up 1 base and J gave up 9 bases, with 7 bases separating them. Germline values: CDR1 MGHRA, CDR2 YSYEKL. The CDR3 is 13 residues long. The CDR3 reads CASSQGPSSPLHF. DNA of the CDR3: TGCGCCAGCAGCCAAGGCCCTTCTTCACCCCTCCACTTT.

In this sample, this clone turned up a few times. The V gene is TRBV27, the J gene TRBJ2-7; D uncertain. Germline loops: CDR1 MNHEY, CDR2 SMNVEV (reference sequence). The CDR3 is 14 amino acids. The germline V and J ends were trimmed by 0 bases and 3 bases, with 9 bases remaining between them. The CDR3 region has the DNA TGTGCCAGCAGTTTATCGGAAGATCACTACGAGCAGTACTTC. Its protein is CASSLSEDHYEQYF.

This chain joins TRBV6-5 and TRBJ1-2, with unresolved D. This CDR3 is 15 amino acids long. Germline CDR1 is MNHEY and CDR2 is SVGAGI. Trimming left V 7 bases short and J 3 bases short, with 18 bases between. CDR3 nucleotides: TGTGCCAGCACCATCCGACGGGGTGGGGACTATGGCTACACCTTC. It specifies CASTIRRGGDYGYTF.

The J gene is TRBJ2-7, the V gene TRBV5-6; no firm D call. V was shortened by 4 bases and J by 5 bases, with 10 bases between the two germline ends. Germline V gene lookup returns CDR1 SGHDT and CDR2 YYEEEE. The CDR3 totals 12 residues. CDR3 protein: CASSEKADEQYF. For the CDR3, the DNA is TGTGCCAGCAGCGAGAAGGCTGACGAGCAGTACTTC.

The CDR3 DNA reads as TGTGCCAGCAGTGATCGTGCCTACCGGACCTACAATGAGCAGTTCTTC. It encodes CASSDRAYRTYNEQFF. This chain links TRBV2 with TRBJ2-1; D remains unclear. Trimming left V 3 bases short and J 2 bases short, with 14 bases between. The CDR3 totals 16 residues. The germline CDR1 and CDR2 sequences are SNHLY and FYNNEI.

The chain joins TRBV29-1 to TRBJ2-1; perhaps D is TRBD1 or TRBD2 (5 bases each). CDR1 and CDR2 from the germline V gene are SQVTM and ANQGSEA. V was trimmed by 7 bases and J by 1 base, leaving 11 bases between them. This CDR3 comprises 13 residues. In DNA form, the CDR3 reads TGCAGCGCGCCGGGGCCTTCCTACAATGAGCAGTTCTTC. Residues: CSAPGPSYNEQFF.

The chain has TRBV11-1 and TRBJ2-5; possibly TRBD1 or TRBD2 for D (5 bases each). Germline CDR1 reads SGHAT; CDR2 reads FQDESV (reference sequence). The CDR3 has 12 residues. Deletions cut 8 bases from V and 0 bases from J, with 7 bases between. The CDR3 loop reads CASGTYQETQYF. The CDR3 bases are TGTGCCAGCGGGACGTACCAAGAGACCCAGTACTTC. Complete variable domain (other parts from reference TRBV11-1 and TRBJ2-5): EAEVAQSPRYKITEKSQAVAFWCDPISGHATLYWYRQILGQGPELLVQFQDESVVDDSQLPKDRFSAERLKGVDSTLKIQPAELGDSAMYLCASGTYQETQYFGPGTRLLVL.

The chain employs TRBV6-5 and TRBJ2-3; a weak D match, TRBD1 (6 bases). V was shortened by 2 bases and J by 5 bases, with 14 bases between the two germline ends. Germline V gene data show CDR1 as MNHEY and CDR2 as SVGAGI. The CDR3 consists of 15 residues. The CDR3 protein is CASSYGTSLGDTQYF. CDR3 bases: TGTGCCAGCAGTTACGGGACATCTTTGGGAGATACGCAGTATTTT.

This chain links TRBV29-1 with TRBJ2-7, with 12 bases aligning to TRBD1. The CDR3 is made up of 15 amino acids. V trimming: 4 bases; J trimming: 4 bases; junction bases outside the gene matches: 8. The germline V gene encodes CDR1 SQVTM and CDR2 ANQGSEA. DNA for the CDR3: TGCAGCGTTGTGGCCGGGACAGGGGGCGAGTACGAGCAGTACTTC. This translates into CSVVAGTGGEYEQYF.

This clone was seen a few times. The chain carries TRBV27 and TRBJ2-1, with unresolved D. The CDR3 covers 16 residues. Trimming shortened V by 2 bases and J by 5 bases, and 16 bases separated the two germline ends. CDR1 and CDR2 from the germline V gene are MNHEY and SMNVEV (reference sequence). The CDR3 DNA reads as TGTGCCAGCAGTTTAACACCATCCCGCCCCCACAATGAGCAGTTCTTC. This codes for CASSLTPSRPHNEQFF.

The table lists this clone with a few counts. CDR3: CASSQYRGGNQPQHF. In nucleotides, the CDR3 is TGCGCCAGCAGCCAATACAGGGGCGGAAATCAGCCCCAGCATTTT. J is TRBJ1-5 and V is TRBV4-3, with TRBD1 identical over 7 bases. CDR1 is LGHNA, CDR2 YSLEER, per germline. V was clipped by 2 bases and J by 4 bases; unmatched bases: 5. This CDR3 spans 15 amino acids.

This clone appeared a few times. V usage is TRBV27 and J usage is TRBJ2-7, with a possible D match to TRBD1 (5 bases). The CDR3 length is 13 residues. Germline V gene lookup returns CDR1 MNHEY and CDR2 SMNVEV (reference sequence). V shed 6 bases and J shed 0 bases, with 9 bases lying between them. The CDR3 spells CASSPDSSYEQYF. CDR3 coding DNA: TGTGCCAGCAGCCCCGACAGCTCCTACGAGCAGTACTTC.

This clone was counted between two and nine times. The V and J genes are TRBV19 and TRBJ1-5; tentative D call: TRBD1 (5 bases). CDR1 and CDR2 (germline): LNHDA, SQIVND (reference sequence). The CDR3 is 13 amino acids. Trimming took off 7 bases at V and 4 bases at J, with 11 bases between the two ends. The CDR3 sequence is CASMRGSNQPQHF. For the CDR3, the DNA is TGTGCCAGTATGAGGGGCAGTAATCAGCCCCAGCATTTT.

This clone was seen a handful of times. The chain's CDR3 is CASRGQENSPLHF. In nucleotides, the CDR3 is TGTGCCAGCAGGGGACAGGAGAATTCACCCCTCCACTTT. The chain employs TRBV25-1 and TRBJ1-6; TRBD1 aligns across 8 bases. V dropped 6 bases and J dropped 7; count of bases not matched to a gene: 2. The CDR3 is 13 residues long. Germline V gives CDR1 MGHDK, CDR2 SYGVNS. Full variable domain (outside the CDR3, taken from reference TRBV25-1 and TRBJ1-6): EADIYQTPRYLVIGTGKKITLECSQTMGHDKMYWYQQDPGMELHLIHYSYGVNSTEKGDLSSESTVSRIRTEHFPLTLESARPSHTSQYLCASRGQENSPLHFGNGTRLTVT.

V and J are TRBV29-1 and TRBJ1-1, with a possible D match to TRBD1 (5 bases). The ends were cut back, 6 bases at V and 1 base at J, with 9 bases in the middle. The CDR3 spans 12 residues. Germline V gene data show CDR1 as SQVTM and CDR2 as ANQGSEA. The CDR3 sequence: CSVATGNTEAFF. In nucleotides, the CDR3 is TGCAGCGTCGCTACAGGGAACACTGAAGCTTTCTTT.

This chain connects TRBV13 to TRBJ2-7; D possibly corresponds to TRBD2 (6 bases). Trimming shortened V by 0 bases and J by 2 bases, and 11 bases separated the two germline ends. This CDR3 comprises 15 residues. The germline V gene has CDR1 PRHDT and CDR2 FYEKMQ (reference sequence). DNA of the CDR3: TGTGCCAGCAGCTTAGGTCGGGGGACGGCCTACGAGCAGTACTTC. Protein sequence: CASSLGRGTAYEQYF. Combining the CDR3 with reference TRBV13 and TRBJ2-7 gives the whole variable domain AAGVIQSPRHLIKEKRETATLKCYPIPRHDTVYWYQQGPGQDPQFLISFYEKMQSDKGSIPDRFSAQQFSDYHSELNMSSLELGDSALYFCASSLGRGTAYEQYFGPGTRLTVT.

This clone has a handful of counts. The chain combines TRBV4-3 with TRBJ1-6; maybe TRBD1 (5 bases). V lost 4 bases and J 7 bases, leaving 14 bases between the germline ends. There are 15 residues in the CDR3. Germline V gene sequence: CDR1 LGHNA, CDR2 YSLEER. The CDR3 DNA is TGCGCCAGCAGCCCAAAACGGGACGTAAATTCACCCCTCCACTTT. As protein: CASSPKRDVNSPLHF.

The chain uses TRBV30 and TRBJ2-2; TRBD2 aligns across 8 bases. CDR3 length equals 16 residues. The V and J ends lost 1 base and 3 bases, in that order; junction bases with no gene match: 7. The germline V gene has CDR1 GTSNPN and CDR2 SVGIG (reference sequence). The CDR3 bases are TGTGCCTGGAGTGCATGGCCCGGGGGGGACACCGGGGAGCTGTTTTTT. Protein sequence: CAWSAWPGGDTGELFF.

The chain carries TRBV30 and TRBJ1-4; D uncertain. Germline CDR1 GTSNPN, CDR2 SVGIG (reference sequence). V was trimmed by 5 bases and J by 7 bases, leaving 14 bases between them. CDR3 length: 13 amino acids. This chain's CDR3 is CAWEGGASEKLFF. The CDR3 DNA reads TGTGCCTGGGAGGGAGGCGCGAGTGAAAAACTGTTTTTT.

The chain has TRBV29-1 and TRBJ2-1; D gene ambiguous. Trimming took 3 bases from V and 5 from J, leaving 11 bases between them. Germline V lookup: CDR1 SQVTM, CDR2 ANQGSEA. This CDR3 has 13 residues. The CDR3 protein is CSVDQLLNNEQFF. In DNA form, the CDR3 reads TGCAGCGTTGACCAACTACTAAACAATGAGCAGTTCTTC.

The CDR3 sequence is CASSLRAGGFTHNEQFF. Here the CDR3 DNA reads TGTGCCAGCAGCTTAAGAGCGGGGGGGTTTACACACAATGAGCAGTTCTTC. The chain links TRBV11-2 to TRBJ2-1; 10 positions agree with TRBD2. V lost 2 bases to trimming and J lost 5 bases; unmatched junction nucleotides: 9. Germline-derived CDR1 and CDR2 are SGHAT and FQNNGV. CDR3 length: 17 residues.

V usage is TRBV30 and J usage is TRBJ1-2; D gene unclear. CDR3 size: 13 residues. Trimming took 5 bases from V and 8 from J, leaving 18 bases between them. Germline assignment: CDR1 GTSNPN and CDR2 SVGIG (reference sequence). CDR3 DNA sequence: TGTGCCTGGGAAGGAAGCATGTATAACGGCTACACCTTC. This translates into CAWEGSMYNGYTF.

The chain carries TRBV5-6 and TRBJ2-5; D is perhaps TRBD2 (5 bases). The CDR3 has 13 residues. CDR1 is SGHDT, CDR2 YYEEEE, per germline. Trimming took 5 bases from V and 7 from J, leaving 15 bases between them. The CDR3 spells CASRIGIFGTQYF. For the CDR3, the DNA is TGTGCCAGCAGAATCGGGATTTTTGGGACCCAGTACTTC. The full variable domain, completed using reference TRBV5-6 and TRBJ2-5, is DAGVTQSPTHLIKTRGQQVTLRCSPKSGHDTVSWYQQALGQGPQFIFQYYEEEERQRGNFPDRFSGHQFPNYSSELNVNALLLGDSALYLCASRIGIFGTQYFGPGTRLLVL.

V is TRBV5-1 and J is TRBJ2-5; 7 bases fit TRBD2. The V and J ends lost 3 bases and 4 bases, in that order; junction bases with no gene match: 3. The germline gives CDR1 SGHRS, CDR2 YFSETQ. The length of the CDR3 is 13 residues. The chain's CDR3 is CASSWTRSETQYF. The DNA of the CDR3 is TGCGCCAGCAGCTGGACTAGGTCAGAGACCCAGTACTTC.